The rows below give T cell receptor beta chains drawn from one sample of a study of identical twins. One entry per CDR3 protein results from TCRdb running MiXCR on the 5' RACE reads. The sample has about 690,000 distinct CDR3 sequences, approximately 6% seen once. Sample: naive T cells sorted from blood. Receptor source: a man between 18 and 29 years old in good health. The CDR3 runs from the conserved cysteine through the conserved F or W. The D gene is left open where the match is weak. Clone size is stated in some rows and not others, as once, few, many or a class when expanded.

d_gene: TRBD1; j_gene: TRBJ1-2; abundance: -; v_gene: TRBV28; CDR3aa: CASSPRLGRGRGDGYTF; CDR3nt: TGTGCCAGCAGCCCGAGATTGGGCAGGGGGCGAGGTGATGGCTACACCTTC
d_gene: TRBD1; j_gene: TRBJ2-4; abundance: -; v_gene: TRBV7-8; CDR3aa: CASSSRQGGKNIQYF; CDR3nt: TGTGCCAGCAGCTCCCGACAGGGTGGGAAAAACATTCAGTACTTC
d_gene: -; j_gene: TRBJ2-1; abundance: many; v_gene: TRBV12-3/TRBV12-4; CDR3aa: CASTFGGTSPYNEQFF; CDR3nt: TGTGCCAGCACCTTTGGAGGGACTTCTCCCTACAATGAGCAGTTCTTC
d_gene: -; j_gene: TRBJ2-3; abundance: many; v_gene: TRBV11-2; CDR3aa: CASRGFETDTQYF; CDR3nt: TGTGCCAGCAGGGGGTTTGAGACAGATACGCAGTATTTT
d_gene: -; j_gene: TRBJ2-1; abundance: many; v_gene: TRBV5-1; CDR3aa: CASSMAQAPNEQFF; CDR3nt: TGCGCCAGCAGCATGGCCCAGGCGCCTAATGAGCAGTTCTTC
d_gene: -; j_gene: TRBJ2-1; abundance: many; v_gene: TRBV4-2; CDR3aa: CASSLKLIMGDDEQFF; CDR3nt: TGTGCCAGCAGCCTAAAGCTTATCATGGGGGACGATGAGCAGTTCTTC
d_gene: TRBD2; j_gene: TRBJ2-3; abundance: few; v_gene: TRBV11-3; CDR3aa: CASCSRQAGGSDTQYF; CDR3nt: TGTGCCAGCTGTTCCCGACAAGCGGGAGGATCGGATACGCAGTATTTT
d_gene: TRBD1; j_gene: TRBJ2-5; abundance: -; v_gene: TRBV28; CDR3aa: CASSLAQTGWETQYF; CDR3nt: TGTGCCAGCAGTTTGGCCCAGACAGGGTGGGAGACCCAGTACTTC
d_gene: TRBD2; j_gene: TRBJ2-7; abundance: -; v_gene: TRBV30; CDR3aa: CAWSSGIYEQYF; CDR3nt: TGTGCCTGGAGCAGCGGGATCTACGAGCAGTACTTC
d_gene: TRBD2; j_gene: TRBJ2-5; abundance: -; v_gene: TRBV5-8; CDR3aa: CASSRTRGSGETQYF; CDR3nt: TGTGCCAGCAGCCGTACTCGCGGGAGTGGGGAGACCCAGTACTTC
d_gene: TRBD1; j_gene: TRBJ2-1; abundance: many; v_gene: TRBV28; CDR3aa: CASGVLSDRGYNEQFF; CDR3nt: TGTGCCAGCGGTGTTCTGTCGGACAGGGGATACAATGAGCAGTTCTTC
d_gene: TRBD2; j_gene: TRBJ2-2; abundance: many; v_gene: TRBV10-3; CDR3aa: CAISRLAGGARTGELFF; CDR3nt: TGTGCCATCAGCCGACTAGCGGGGGGGGCGAGGACCGGGGAGCTGTTTTTT
d_gene: -; j_gene: TRBJ2-3; abundance: many; v_gene: TRBV9; CDR3aa: CASSVQEVDTQYF; CDR3nt: TGTGCCAGCAGCGTACAAGAGGTCGATACGCAGTATTTT
d_gene: -; j_gene: TRBJ2-2; abundance: many; v_gene: TRBV29-1; CDR3aa: CSGGQINTGELFF; CDR3nt: TGCAGCGGCGGACAGATCAACACCGGGGAGCTGTTTTTT
d_gene: TRBD2; j_gene: TRBJ2-1; abundance: -; v_gene: TRBV15; CDR3aa: CATSRELAGGNNEQFF; CDR3nt: TGTGCCACCAGCAGAGAACTAGCGGGTGGAAACAATGAGCAGTTCTTC
d_gene: TRBD1; j_gene: TRBJ2-4; abundance: -; v_gene: TRBV10-3; CDR3aa: CAISRQGVTKNIQYF; CDR3nt: TGTGCCATCAGTCGACAGGGGGTAACCAAAAACATTCAGTACTTC
d_gene: TRBD2; j_gene: TRBJ2-3; abundance: few; v_gene: TRBV6-5; CDR3aa: CASSYPAGGEDTQYF; CDR3nt: TGTGCCAGCAGTTACCCAGCGGGGGGAGAAGATACGCAGTATTTT
d_gene: TRBD1; j_gene: TRBJ2-1; abundance: many; v_gene: TRBV20-1; CDR3aa: CSARDEGAGTSYNEQFF; CDR3nt: TGCAGTGCTAGAGATGAGGGGGCGGGTACGTCCTACAATGAGCAGTTCTTC
d_gene: -; j_gene: TRBJ2-1; abundance: many; v_gene: TRBV27; CDR3aa: CASIDWGPAIRQFF; CDR3nt: TGTGCCAGCATTGACTGGGGTCCAGCGATCCGGCAGTTCTTC
d_gene: -; j_gene: TRBJ1-5; abundance: many; v_gene: TRBV20-1; CDR3aa: CSAGHTAGPQHF; CDR3nt: TGCAGTGCCGGACACACCGCAGGTCCCCAGCATTTT
d_gene: -; j_gene: TRBJ1-5; abundance: many; v_gene: TRBV7-2; CDR3aa: CASSLGAAQPQHF; CDR3nt: TGTGCCAGCAGCTTAGGGGCAGCTCAGCCCCAGCATTTT
d_gene: TRBD1; j_gene: TRBJ1-4; abundance: -; v_gene: TRBV18; CDR3aa: CASSSDRDRRSTNEKLFF; CDR3nt: TGTGCCAGCTCATCTGACCGGGACAGGCGTTCAACTAATGAAAAACTGTTTTTT
d_gene: -; j_gene: TRBJ2-1; abundance: few; v_gene: TRBV20-1; CDR3aa: CSAKRPGNEQFF; CDR3nt: TGCAGTGCTAAAAGACCGGGGAATGAGCAGTTCTTC
d_gene: -; j_gene: TRBJ2-1; abundance: many; v_gene: TRBV29-1; CDR3aa: CSVDGLAESSYNEQFF; CDR3nt: TGCAGCGTTGATGGGTTAGCCGAAAGCTCCTACAATGAGCAGTTCTTC
d_gene: -; j_gene: TRBJ1-1; abundance: many; v_gene: TRBV29-1; CDR3aa: CSVRTPGDSYTEAFF; CDR3nt: TGCAGCGTCCGAACCCCCGGTGACAGCTACACTGAAGCTTTCTTT
d_gene: TRBD1; j_gene: TRBJ2-3; abundance: many; v_gene: TRBV11-1; CDR3aa: CASSLKERGRGRTDTQYF; CDR3nt: TGTGCCAGCAGCTTAAAGGAACGCGGCAGGGGGCGAACAGATACGCAGTATTTT
d_gene: TRBD2; j_gene: TRBJ2-5; abundance: -; v_gene: TRBV20-1; CDR3aa: CSAPLTSGRAETQYF; CDR3nt: TGCAGTGCTCCCTTGACTAGCGGGAGGGCGGAGACCCAGTACTTC
d_gene: TRBD2; j_gene: TRBJ2-3; abundance: -; v_gene: TRBV5-6; CDR3aa: CASSWTPLAGRTDTQYF; CDR3nt: TGTGCCAGCAGCTGGACCCCACTAGCGGGGCGGACCGATACGCAGTATTTT
d_gene: TRBD1; j_gene: TRBJ1-3; abundance: many; v_gene: TRBV4-3; CDR3aa: CASSLSGTGGYYLGNTIYF; CDR3nt: TGCGCCAGCAGCTTATCCGGGACAGGGGGCTATTACCTCGGAAACACCATATATTTT
d_gene: TRBD1; j_gene: TRBJ1-5; abundance: many; v_gene: TRBV29-1; CDR3aa: CSVGTGTRQPQHF; CDR3nt: TGCAGCGTTGGGACAGGGACTCGTCAGCCCCAGCATTTT
d_gene: TRBD2; j_gene: TRBJ2-3; abundance: many; v_gene: TRBV4-1; CDR3aa: CASSQAGGPFLDTQYF; CDR3nt: TGCGCCAGCAGCCAGGCGGGAGGGCCATTCCTCGATACGCAGTATTTT
d_gene: -; j_gene: TRBJ2-2; abundance: many; v_gene: TRBV6-1; CDR3aa: CASSSPGAGNTGELFF; CDR3nt: TGTGCCAGCAGCTCCCCTGGTGCTGGGAACACCGGGGAGCTGTTTTTT
d_gene: -; j_gene: TRBJ2-3; abundance: few; v_gene: TRBV3-1; CDR3aa: CASSQFGPDTQYF; CDR3nt: TGTGCCAGCAGCCAATTCGGTCCAGATACGCAGTATTTT
d_gene: -; j_gene: TRBJ2-4; abundance: few; v_gene: TRBV7-8; CDR3aa: CASSLARVASGKNIQYF; CDR3nt: TGTGCCAGCAGCTTAGCGAGGGTAGCGTCGGGCAAAAACATTCAGTACTTC
d_gene: TRBD1; j_gene: TRBJ2-5; abundance: many; v_gene: TRBV9; CDR3aa: CASSGGTGQETQYF; CDR3nt: TGTGCCAGCAGCGGGGGGACAGGACAAGAGACCCAGTACTTC
d_gene: -; j_gene: TRBJ2-5; abundance: few; v_gene: TRBV6-5; CDR3aa: CASSYSEGGQTQYF; CDR3nt: TGTGCCAGCAGTTACTCCGAGGGGGGTCAGACCCAGTACTTC
d_gene: TRBD2; j_gene: TRBJ2-3; abundance: many; v_gene: TRBV7-8; CDR3aa: CASSPRAGVPDTQYF; CDR3nt: TGTGCCAGCAGCCCGAGGGCGGGAGTGCCAGATACGCAGTATTTT
d_gene: -; j_gene: TRBJ2-1; abundance: few; v_gene: TRBV5-6; CDR3aa: CASSLIGRHEQFF; CDR3nt: TGTGCCAGCAGCTTGATAGGGAGGCATGAGCAGTTCTTC
d_gene: TRBD2; j_gene: TRBJ2-2; abundance: few; v_gene: TRBV3-1; CDR3aa: CASSPGLAGGQGGELFF; CDR3nt: TGTGCCAGCAGCCCGGGACTAGCGGGAGGTCAAGGCGGGGAGCTGTTTTTT
d_gene: -; j_gene: TRBJ2-5; abundance: many; v_gene: TRBV6-5; CDR3aa: CASSYSGGLQETQYF; CDR3nt: TGTGCCAGCAGTTACTCGGGCGGGTTACAAGAGACCCAGTACTTC
d_gene: -; j_gene: TRBJ2-7; abundance: many; v_gene: TRBV13; CDR3aa: CASSLPDSAYEQYF; CDR3nt: TGTGCCAGCAGCTTACCGGACTCCGCCTACGAGCAGTACTTC
d_gene: -; j_gene: TRBJ2-2; abundance: many; v_gene: TRBV5-1; CDR3aa: CASSATRDLGELFF; CDR3nt: TGCGCCAGCAGCGCGACTAGGGACCTAGGGGAGCTGTTTTTT
d_gene: -; j_gene: TRBJ1-1; abundance: many; v_gene: TRBV11-1; CDR3aa: CASSSQVMNTEAFF; CDR3nt: TGTGCCAGCAGCTCGCAGGTCATGAACACTGAAGCTTTCTTT
d_gene: TRBD2; j_gene: TRBJ2-7; abundance: many; v_gene: TRBV20-1; CDR3aa: CSADPPLAGVSYEQYF; CDR3nt: TGCAGTGCGGACCCCCCACTAGCGGGAGTTTCCTACGAGCAGTACTTC
d_gene: -; j_gene: TRBJ1-1; abundance: -; v_gene: TRBV18; CDR3aa: CASSPVGQGLGTEAFF; CDR3nt: TGTGCCAGCTCACCTGTGGGCCAGGGGCTGGGCACTGAAGCTTTCTTT
d_gene: TRBD2; j_gene: TRBJ2-7; abundance: few; v_gene: TRBV11-1; CDR3aa: CASSRNIAGLADGRKDEQYF; CDR3nt: TGTGCCAGCAGCCGGAATATAGCGGGACTAGCGGATGGGAGGAAGGACGAGCAGTACTTC
d_gene: TRBD1; j_gene: TRBJ1-4; abundance: many; v_gene: TRBV20-1; CDR3aa: CSATGQGDEKLFF; CDR3nt: TGCAGTGCTACGGGACAGGGGGATGAAAAACTGTTTTTT
d_gene: -; j_gene: TRBJ1-3; abundance: -; v_gene: TRBV6-1; CDR3aa: CASRSGRRHSGNTIYF; CDR3nt: TGTGCCAGCAGATCCGGGCGGAGACACTCTGGAAACACCATATATTTT
d_gene: -; j_gene: TRBJ2-3; abundance: few; v_gene: TRBV9; CDR3aa: CASSSRRGHTDTQYF; CDR3nt: TGTGCCAGCAGCAGTCGCAGAGGGCACACAGATACGCAGTATTTT
d_gene: -; j_gene: TRBJ1-1; abundance: -; v_gene: TRBV29-1; CDR3aa: CSVEDVRGQGAFF; CDR3nt: TGCAGCGTTGAAGATGTACGGGGCCAGGGAGCTTTCTTT
d_gene: -; j_gene: TRBJ1-1; abundance: many; v_gene: TRBV15; CDR3aa: CATSGELGQTNTEAFF; CDR3nt: TGTGCCACCAGCGGAGAACTAGGACAGACCAACACTGAAGCTTTCTTT
d_gene: TRBD1; j_gene: TRBJ1-1; abundance: -; v_gene: TRBV5-1; CDR3aa: CASSLAGQGASKAFF; CDR3nt: TGCGCCAGCAGCTTGGCGGGACAGGGGGCCTCAAAAGCTTTCTTT
d_gene: -; j_gene: TRBJ2-7; abundance: -; v_gene: TRBV7-2; CDR3aa: CASSPSPTGTTYEQYF; CDR3nt: TGTGCCAGCAGCCCTTCTCCGACAGGGACTACCTACGAGCAGTACTTC
d_gene: -; j_gene: TRBJ2-1; abundance: many; v_gene: TRBV15; CDR3aa: CATSRVGKLNEQFF; CDR3nt: TGTGCCACCAGCAGAGTCGGGAAGCTCAATGAGCAGTTCTTC
d_gene: -; j_gene: TRBJ1-5; abundance: many; v_gene: TRBV28; CDR3aa: CASREGGNQPQHF; CDR3nt: TGTGCCAGCCGGGAGGGAGGCAATCAGCCCCAGCATTTT
d_gene: -; j_gene: TRBJ2-3; abundance: many; v_gene: TRBV2; CDR3aa: CASSNGLGDTQYF; CDR3nt: TGTGCCAGCAGTAACGGGCTTGGAGATACGCAGTATTTT